This T cell receptor (beta chain) was sequenced during a study of blood T cells in healthy people across ages. Findings and limits, study-wide: Estimated diversity, derived from one million T cells, was regarded as an underestimate. Naive and antigen-experienced cells were not separated, limiting conclusive comparison.

Individuals who donated were healthy Caucasians from Russia aged 6 to 90. Worth noting for this clonotype: Its cognate antigen is unknown.

Together with a sample-barcoded 5' primer, a J-beta primer mix was included in a second PCR lasting roughly 6 to 12 cycles. From the 5' RACE reads, TCRdb called clonotypes with MiXCR, one entry per CDR3 protein. This sample yields hundreds of thousands of distinct CDR3 sequences, of which around a fifth are seen a single time; roughly 3.7% belongs to the top ten. V lost 4 bases to trimming and J lost 3 bases, with 17 bases between them. The CDR3 extends over 16 amino acids. Per the germline V gene, CDR1 is LNHDA and CDR2 is SQIVND (reference sequence). This TCR derives from a man in his 70s in good health. Sequenced sample: blood. V is TRBV19 and J is TRBJ2-3; tentative D call: TRBD2 (5 bases). DNA for the CDR3: TGTGCCAGTAGTAGAAGAGGGAGAGGGCTGACAGATACGCAGTATTTT. Translation: CASSRRGRGLTDTQYF.